A single sample is the source of the 6 T cell receptor beta chains below, sequenced in a study of blood T cells in healthy people across ages. It was with a sample-barcoded 5' primer and a J-beta primer mix that a second PCR of about 7 to 12 cycles was run. TCRdb redid the calling of the 5' RACE reads with MiXCR, one entry per CDR3 protein. The sample has approximately 1.5 million distinct CDR3 sequences; about 35% are singletons. Sequencing input: blood. The receptor set was obtained from a woman younger than 45 in good health.

In this sample, this clonotype turned up a few times. The chain links TRBV2 to TRBJ2-3, with 7 bases that match TRBD2. The J segment lost 5 bases and the V segment lost 8 bases, leaving 10 bases of the junction unmatched. The V gene's germline CDR1 is SNHLY and CDR2 FYNNEI. The CDR3 length is 14 residues. The CDR3 region is CASRAGRLGDTQYF. The CDR3 region has the DNA TGTGCCAGCCGCGCCGGGAGGTTGGGAGATACGCAGTATTTT.

The chain uses TRBV5-5 and TRBJ1-6; D is undetermined. CDR1 is SGHKS, CDR2 YYEKEE, per germline (reference sequence). The V end lost 0 bases, the J end lost 10 bases, and 11 bases lay between the germline ends. The CDR3 totals 14 residues. The CDR3 region has the DNA TGTGCCAGCAGCTTGGCCGGGATTGCCTCACCCCTCCACTTT. The encoded protein is CASSLAGIASPLHF. Using reference TRBV5-5 and TRBJ1-6 for the parts outside the CDR3, the full variable domain is DAGVTQSPTHLIKTRGQQVTLRCSPISGHKSVSWYQQVLGQGPQFIFQYYEKEERGRGNFPDRFSARQFPNYSSELNVNALLLGDSALYLCASSLAGIASPLHFGNGTRLTVT.

The chain is built from TRBV4-1 and TRBJ2-7; D is unresolved. Germline lookup yields CDR1 MGHRA and CDR2 YSYEKL. This CDR3 has 14 residues. Trimming removed 4 bases at V and 0 bases at J, with 10 bases between. In DNA, the CDR3 is TGCGCCAGCAGCCCCCGGGTGTCCTCCTACGAGCAGTACTTC. Encoded protein: CASSPRVSSYEQYF.

In this sample, this clonotype turned up many times. The chain has TRBV10-3 and TRBJ2-5; TRBD1 is a possible D gene (6 bases). Germline V gives CDR1 ENHRY, CDR2 SYGVKD. The CDR3 consists of 14 residues. Trimming shortened V by 5 bases and J by 1 base, and 11 bases separated the two germline ends. In nucleotides, the CDR3 is TGTGCCATCAGTCAAGGACAGACCCAAGAGACCCAGTACTTC. Amino acids: CAISQGQTQETQYF.

This clonotype was recorded only once. The chain links TRBV29-1 to TRBJ2-3, with D possibly matching TRBD1 (5 bases). The CDR3 is made up of 14 amino acids. CDR1 and CDR2 (germline): SQVTM, ANQGSEA. The V end lost 4 bases, the J end lost 2 bases, and 13 bases lay between the germline ends. The CDR3 is CSVVWGSITDTQYF. In DNA, the CDR3 is TGCAGCGTTGTTTGGGGCTCGATCACAGATACGCAGTATTTT.

This clonotype was seen a few times. The rearrangement uses TRBV28 and TRBJ2-7, with D possibly TRBD2 on 6 matching bases. V was clipped by 2 bases and J by 3 bases, with 11 bases between them. The V gene's germline CDR1 is MDHEN and CDR2 SYDVKM. CDR3 length: 14 amino acids. CDR3 loop: CASSLRLGLYEQYF. CDR3 DNA sequence: TGTGCCAGCAGTTTACGACTAGGACTCTACGAGCAGTACTTC.